This T cell receptor (beta chain) was documented in a study of blood T cell repertoires in COVID-19. As handled by the study authors: Researchers report that nucleated cell counts were estimated from reference gene primer amplification. Libraries were prepared by immunoSEQ multiplex PCR; TCRdb keeps only in-frame clonotypes and omits some of them. The DNA gave D and trimming, while V, J and clone size come from that table. The table has some 240,000 clones, about 91% seen once. Trimming pared 7 bases from V and 2 bases from J, leaving 10 bases between. This CDR3 contains 13 residues. The receptor comes from a woman aged 40 to 50 who had recovered from COVID-19. The sample consisted of peripheral blood. The rearrangement uses TRBV12-3 or TRBV12-4 and TRBJ2-3; TRBD2 is a possible D gene (5 bases). CDR3 bases: TGTGCCAGCACGGACTCGTACACAGATACGCAGTATTTT. Translating gives CASTDSYTDTQYF.